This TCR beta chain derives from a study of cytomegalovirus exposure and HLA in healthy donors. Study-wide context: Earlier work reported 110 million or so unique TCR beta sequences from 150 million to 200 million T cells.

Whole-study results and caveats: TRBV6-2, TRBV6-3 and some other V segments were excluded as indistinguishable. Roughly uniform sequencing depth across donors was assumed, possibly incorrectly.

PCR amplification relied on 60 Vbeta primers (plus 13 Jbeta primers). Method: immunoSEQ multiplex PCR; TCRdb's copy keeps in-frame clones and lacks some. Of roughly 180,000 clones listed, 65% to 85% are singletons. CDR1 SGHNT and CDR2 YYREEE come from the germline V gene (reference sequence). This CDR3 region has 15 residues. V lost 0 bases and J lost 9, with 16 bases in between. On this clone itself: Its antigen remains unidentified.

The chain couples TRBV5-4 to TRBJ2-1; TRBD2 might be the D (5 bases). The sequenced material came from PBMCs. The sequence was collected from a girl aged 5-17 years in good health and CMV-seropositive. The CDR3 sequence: CASSLVAGREGEQFF. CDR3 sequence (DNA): TGTGCCAGCAGCTTGGTAGCCGGTCGGGAAGGTGAGCAGTTCTTC.